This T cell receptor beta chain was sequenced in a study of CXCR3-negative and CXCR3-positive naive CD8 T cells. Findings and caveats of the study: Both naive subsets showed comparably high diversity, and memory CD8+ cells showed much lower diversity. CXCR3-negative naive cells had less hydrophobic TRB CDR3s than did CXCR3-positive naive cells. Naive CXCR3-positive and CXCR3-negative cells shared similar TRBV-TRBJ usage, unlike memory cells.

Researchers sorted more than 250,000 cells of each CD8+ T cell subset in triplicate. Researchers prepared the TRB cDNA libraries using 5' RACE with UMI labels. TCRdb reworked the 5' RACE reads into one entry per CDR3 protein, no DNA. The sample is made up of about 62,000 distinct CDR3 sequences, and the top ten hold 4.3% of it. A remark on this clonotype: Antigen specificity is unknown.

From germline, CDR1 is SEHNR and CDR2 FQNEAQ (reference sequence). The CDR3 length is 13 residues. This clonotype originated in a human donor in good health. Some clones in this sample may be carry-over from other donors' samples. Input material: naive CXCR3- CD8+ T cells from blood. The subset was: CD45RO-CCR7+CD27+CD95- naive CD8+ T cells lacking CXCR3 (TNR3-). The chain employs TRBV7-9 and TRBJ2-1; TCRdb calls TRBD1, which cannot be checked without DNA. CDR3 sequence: CASSYPGANEQFF. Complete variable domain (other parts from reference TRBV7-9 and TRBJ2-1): DTGVSQNPRHKITKRGQNVTFRCDPISEHNRLYWYRQTLGQGPEFLTYFQNEAQLEKSRLLSDRFSAERPKGSFSTLEIQRTEQGDSAMYLCASSYPGANEQFFGPGTRLTVL.